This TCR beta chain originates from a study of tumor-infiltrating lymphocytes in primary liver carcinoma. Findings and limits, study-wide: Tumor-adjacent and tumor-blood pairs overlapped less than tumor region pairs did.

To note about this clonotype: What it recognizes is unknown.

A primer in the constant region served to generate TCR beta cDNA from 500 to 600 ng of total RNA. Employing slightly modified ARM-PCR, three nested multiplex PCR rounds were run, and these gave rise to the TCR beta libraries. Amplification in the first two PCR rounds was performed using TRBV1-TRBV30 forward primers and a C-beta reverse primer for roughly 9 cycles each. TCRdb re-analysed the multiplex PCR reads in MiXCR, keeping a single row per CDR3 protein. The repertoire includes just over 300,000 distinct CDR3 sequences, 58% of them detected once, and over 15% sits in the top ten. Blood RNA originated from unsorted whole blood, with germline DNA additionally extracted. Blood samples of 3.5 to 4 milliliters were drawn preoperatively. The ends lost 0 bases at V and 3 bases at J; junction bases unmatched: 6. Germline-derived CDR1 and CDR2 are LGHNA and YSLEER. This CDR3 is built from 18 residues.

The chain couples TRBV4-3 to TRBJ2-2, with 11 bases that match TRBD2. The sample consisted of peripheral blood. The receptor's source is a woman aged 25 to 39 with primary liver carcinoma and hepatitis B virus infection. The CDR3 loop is CASSQDRGLAEYTGELFF. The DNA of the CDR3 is TGCGCCAGCAGCCAAGATCGGGGACTAGCGGAGTACACCGGGGAGCTGTTTTTT.